This TCR beta chain was sequenced during a study of blood T cells in healthy people across ages. Study-level results: More naive CD4+ cells and higher diversity were found in long-lived than in aged donors.

This CDR3 comprises 12 residues. V was clipped by 3 bases and J by 8 bases; unmatched bases: 3. From germline, CDR1 is DFQATT and CDR2 SNEGSKA (reference sequence). A note on this clonotype: What it binds is not known.

The use of a sample-barcoded 5' primer and a J-beta primer mix characterized a second PCR of roughly 6 to 11 cycles. Template switching added a 12-random-nucleotide identifier to every cDNA molecule. Sequencing recovered at least 3 million CDR3-containing paired-end reads from each sample. From the 5' RACE reads, TCRdb called clonotypes with MiXCR, one entry per CDR3 protein. The table records over a million distinct CDR3 sequences, approximately 43% of them present only once. This TCR was recovered from a woman aged 18-30 years in good health. The source material was blood. This chain uses TRBV20-1 with TRBJ2-1; 8 bases fit TRBD1. The CDR3 sequence is CSASQGADEQFF. DNA of the CDR3: TGCAGTGCTAGTCAGGGGGCGGATGAGCAGTTCTTC.